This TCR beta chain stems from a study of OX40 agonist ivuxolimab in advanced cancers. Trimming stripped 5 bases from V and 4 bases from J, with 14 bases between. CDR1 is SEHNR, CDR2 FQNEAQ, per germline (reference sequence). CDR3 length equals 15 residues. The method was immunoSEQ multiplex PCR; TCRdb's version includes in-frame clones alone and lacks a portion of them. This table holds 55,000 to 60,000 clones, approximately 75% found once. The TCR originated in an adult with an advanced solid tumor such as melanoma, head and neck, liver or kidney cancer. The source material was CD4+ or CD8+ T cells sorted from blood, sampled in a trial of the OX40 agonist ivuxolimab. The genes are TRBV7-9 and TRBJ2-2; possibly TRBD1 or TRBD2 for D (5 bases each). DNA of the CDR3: TGTGCCAGCAGCCGCCCGGGGCTCGGCACCGGGGAGCTGTTTTTT. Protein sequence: CASSRPGLGTGELFF.